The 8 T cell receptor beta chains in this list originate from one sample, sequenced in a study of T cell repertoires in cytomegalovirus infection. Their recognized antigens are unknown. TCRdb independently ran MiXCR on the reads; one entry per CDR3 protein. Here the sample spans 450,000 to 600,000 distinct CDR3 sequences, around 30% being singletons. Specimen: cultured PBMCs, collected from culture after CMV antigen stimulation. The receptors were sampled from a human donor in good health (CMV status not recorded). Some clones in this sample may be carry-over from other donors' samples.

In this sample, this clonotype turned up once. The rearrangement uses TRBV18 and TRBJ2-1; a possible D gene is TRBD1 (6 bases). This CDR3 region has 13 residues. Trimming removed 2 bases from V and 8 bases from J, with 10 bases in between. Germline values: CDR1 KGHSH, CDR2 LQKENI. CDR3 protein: CASSPEGVYEQFF. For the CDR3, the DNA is TGTGCCAGCTCACCAGAGGGGGTCTATGAGCAGTTCTTC.

The CDR3 protein is CASSTRLAGSNEQFF. The CDR3 DNA is TGTGCCAGCAGCACTAGACTAGCGGGATCTAATGAGCAGTTCTTC. The chain recombines TRBV5-4 with TRBJ2-1, with 11 bases aligning to TRBD2. V lost 4 bases and J lost 7; bases outside the gene matches: 7. Germline V gene sequence: CDR1 SGHNT, CDR2 YYREEE (reference sequence). The CDR3 spans 15 residues.

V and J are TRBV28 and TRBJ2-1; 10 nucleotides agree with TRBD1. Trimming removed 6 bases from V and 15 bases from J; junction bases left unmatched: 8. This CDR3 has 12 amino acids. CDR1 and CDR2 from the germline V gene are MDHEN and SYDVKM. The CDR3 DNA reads TGTGCCAGCAGCTATGGGGACAGGGGAGCGTTCTTC. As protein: CASSYGDRGAFF.

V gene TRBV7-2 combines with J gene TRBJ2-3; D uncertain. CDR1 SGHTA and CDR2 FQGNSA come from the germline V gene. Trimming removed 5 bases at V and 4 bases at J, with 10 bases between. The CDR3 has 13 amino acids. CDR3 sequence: CASSAPRADTQYF. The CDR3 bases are TGTGCCAGCAGCGCCCCTCGAGCAGATACGCAGTATTTT.

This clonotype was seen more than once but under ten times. The CDR3 DNA is TGCGCCAGCAGCTTGGTCGGGGAAACCTACAATGAGCAGTTCTTC. It translates to CASSLVGETYNEQFF. The rearrangement links TRBV5-1 to TRBJ2-1; possibly TRBD2 for D (5 bases). The CDR3 length is 15 residues. CDR1 is SGHRS and CDR2 is YFSETQ in the germline V gene. Deletions cut 0 bases from V and 2 bases from J, with 9 bases between.

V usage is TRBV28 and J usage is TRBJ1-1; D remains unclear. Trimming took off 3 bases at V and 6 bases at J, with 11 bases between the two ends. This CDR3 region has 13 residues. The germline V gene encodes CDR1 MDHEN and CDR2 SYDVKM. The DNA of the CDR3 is TGTGCCAGCAGTTTTTTCGGGCGACCTGAAGCTTTCTTT. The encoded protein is CASSFFGRPEAFF.

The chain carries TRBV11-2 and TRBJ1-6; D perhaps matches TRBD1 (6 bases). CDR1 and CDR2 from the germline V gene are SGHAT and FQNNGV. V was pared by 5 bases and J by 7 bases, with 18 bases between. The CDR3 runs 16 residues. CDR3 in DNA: TGTGCCAGCAGCCCGGACAGACGCGTTGGGAATTCACCCCTCCACTTT. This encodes CASSPDRRVGNSPLHF.

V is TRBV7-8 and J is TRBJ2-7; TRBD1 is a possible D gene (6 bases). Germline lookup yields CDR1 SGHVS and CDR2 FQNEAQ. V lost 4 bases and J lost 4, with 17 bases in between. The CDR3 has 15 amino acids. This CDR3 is CASSSIPDRSYEQYF. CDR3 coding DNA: TGTGCCAGCAGCTCAATCCCGGACAGATCTTACGAGCAGTACTTC.